Presented here are 27 T cell receptor beta chains from one specimen sequenced in a study of blood T cells in healthy people across ages. The second PCR ran about 6 to 11 cycles with a sample-barcoded 5' primer and J-beta primers. TCRdb re-derived calls from the 5' RACE reads in MiXCR, one entry per CDR3 protein. The sample yields 780,000 or so distinct CDR3 sequences, roughly three fifths seen once. The sequenced material came from blood. Receptors were obtained from a man aged 35-49 years in good health.

This clonotype was detected ten times or more. The chain couples TRBV9 to TRBJ2-3, with D possibly TRBD2 on 5 matching bases. V lost 2 bases and J 1 base, leaving 5 bases between the germline ends. This CDR3 is 13 amino acids long. The germline V gene encodes CDR1 SGDLS and CDR2 YYNGEE. The CDR3 DNA reads TGTGCCAGCAGCGTCGGGGGCACAGATACGCAGTATTTT. Encoded protein: CASSVGGTDTQYF.

The sample holds a few counts of this clonotype. The chain couples TRBV5-6 to TRBJ1-5; maybe TRBD1 (6 bases). CDR3 length: 14 amino acids. Germline V gene data show CDR1 as SGHDT and CDR2 as YYEEEE. V was shortened by 0 bases and J by 4 bases, with 8 bases between the two germline ends. CDR3 DNA: TGTGCCAGCAGCTTGGCCGGACAGAATCAGCCCCAGCATTTT. Encoded protein: CASSLAGQNQPQHF.

This clonotype has more than one count but fewer than ten. The chain links TRBV29-1 to TRBJ2-3; perhaps TRBD2 as D (5 bases). This CDR3 region has 13 residues. Trimming removed 3 bases at V and 2 bases at J, with 9 bases between. Looked up from germline, CDR1 is SQVTM and CDR2 is ANQGSEA. This CDR3 reads CSVDSGNTDTQYF. The CDR3 coding sequence is TGCAGCGTTGATTCGGGGAACACAGATACGCAGTATTTT.

The gene calls are TRBV15 and TRBJ2-2; 9 bases map to TRBD1. V lost 4 bases, J lost 3 bases, and 3 bases stayed unmatched. The CDR3 sequence is 15 residues long. Germline V gene sequence: CDR1 LNHNV, CDR2 YYDKDF (reference sequence). CDR3 in DNA: TGTGCCACCAGCACATGGACAGGGGACACCGGGGAGCTGTTTTTT. It is translated as CATSTWTGDTGELFF.

The J gene is TRBJ2-6, the V gene TRBV9, with D possibly TRBD1 on 6 matching bases. The CDR3 sequence is 17 residues long. Germline CDR1 and CDR2: SGDLS and YYNGEE. Trimming stripped 4 bases from V and 3 bases from J, with 17 bases between. CDR3 bases: TGTGCCAGCAGCCGGACAGAACAGGGTAATGGGGCCAACGTCCTGACTTTC. It is translated as CASSRTEQGNGANVLTF.

CDR3 in amino acids: CASSARDGNYGYTF. CDR3 sequence (DNA): TGTGCCAGCAGCGCCCGGGACGGAAACTATGGCTACACCTTC. V usage is TRBV7-2 and J usage is TRBJ1-2, with a possible D match to TRBD1 (5 bases). The V and J ends lost 5 bases and 2 bases respectively, with 12 bases between them. CDR3 length equals 14 residues. CDR1 SGHTA and CDR2 FQGNSA come from the germline V gene.

The V gene is TRBV6-1, the J gene TRBJ2-7; perhaps TRBD1 as D (6 bases). Germline assignment: CDR1 MNHNS and CDR2 SASEGT. The ends were cut back, 1 base at V and 7 bases at J, with 17 bases in the middle. The CDR3 is 15 residues long. The chain's CDR3 is CASSEEGGNYNEQYF. CDR3 in DNA: TGTGCCAGCAGTGAAGAAGGGGGTAATTACAATGAGCAGTACTTC.

This chain connects TRBV12-3 or TRBV12-4 to TRBJ2-2; no clear D gene. This CDR3 comprises 16 residues. V dropped 7 bases and J dropped 5 bases, with 20 bases sitting between them. The CDR3 nucleotides are TGTGCCAGCACCCTCGGTTTTAGGGCTAGAACCGGGGAGCTGTTTTTT. As protein: CASTLGFRARTGELFF.

This chain connects TRBV5-1 to TRBJ2-7; 10 positions agree with TRBD2. The CDR3 runs 17 residues. V was pared by 2 bases and J by 0 bases, with 8 bases of the junction left unmatched. Germline V gene lookup returns CDR1 SGHRS and CDR2 YFSETQ. This CDR3 reads CASSLQVAGGISYEQYF. DNA for the CDR3: TGCGCCAGCAGCTTACAAGTAGCGGGAGGCATCTCCTACGAGCAGTACTTC. Combining the CDR3 with reference TRBV5-1 and TRBJ2-7 gives the whole variable domain KAGVTQTPRYLIKTRGQQVTLSCSPISGHRSVSWYQQTPGQGLQFLFEYFSETQRNKGNFPGRFSGRQFSNSRSEMNVSTLELGDSALYLCASSLQVAGGISYEQYFGPGTRLTVT.

J is TRBJ1-2 and V is TRBV7-3; 9 bases align to TRBD1. Germline V lookup: CDR1 SGHTA, CDR2 FQGTGA. The V segment lost 5 bases and the J segment 2 bases; nucleotides outside the gene matches: 6. The CDR3 has 15 amino acids. CDR3 in amino acids: CASSVQGASNYGYTF. As DNA, the CDR3 is TGTGCCAGCAGCGTACAGGGGGCTTCAAACTATGGCTACACCTTC.

CDR3 amino acids: CSARDRLAGGLETQYF. CDR3 coding DNA: TGCAGTGCTAGAGATAGACTAGCGGGGGGCCTGGAGACCCAGTACTTC. The rearrangement links TRBV20-1 to TRBJ2-7; 13 nucleotides align to TRBD2. The DNA end favors TRBJ2-5, so the J call may be wrong. The CDR3 extends over 16 amino acids. Germline-derived CDR1 and CDR2 are DFQATT and SNEGSKA (reference sequence).

This clonotype was observed a handful of times. The V call is TRBV27, the J call TRBJ2-5; D perhaps matches TRBD2 (5 bases). Germline V gene lookup returns CDR1 MNHEY and CDR2 SMNVEV (reference sequence). V was clipped by 3 bases and J by 7 bases, with 12 bases between them. This CDR3 has 13 residues. In nucleotides, the CDR3 is TGTGCCAGCAGTTTGTCCGCTGGAGGGACCCAGTACTTC. This gives the protein CASSLSAGGTQYF.

The chain carries TRBV24-1 and TRBJ2-1; D not resolved. Germline V CDR1 and CDR2: KGHDR, SFDVKD. V shed 10 bases and J shed 6 bases, with 15 bases lying between them. This CDR3 contains 13 residues. CDR3 region: CATVGSGTNEQFF. The CDR3 DNA reads TGTGCCACTGTCGGCTCCGGCACCAATGAGCAGTTCTTC.

This clonotype showed up just a few times. V and J are TRBV28 and TRBJ1-5; TRBD1 matches 8 bases. The CDR3 covers 15 residues. Germline CDR1 and CDR2: MDHEN and SYDVKM. V dropped 6 bases and J dropped 6; count of bases not matched to a gene: 10. The CDR3 here is CASSTTGEGRQPQHF. In nucleotides, the CDR3 is TGTGCCAGCAGCACGACAGGGGAAGGTCGTCAGCCCCAGCATTTT.

This chain uses TRBV6-6 with TRBJ2-7, with TRBD1 identical over 7 bases. The CDR3 sequence is 13 residues long. Germline CDR1 and CDR2: MNHNY and SVGAGI (reference sequence). J lost 3 bases, V lost 2 bases, and 1 base had no gene match. The CDR3: CASSYRQGYEQYF. DNA for the CDR3: TGTGCCAGCAGTTACAGACAGGGCTACGAGCAGTACTTC.

The gene calls are TRBV7-2 and TRBJ2-1; TRBD2 matches at 9 bases. Germline V gene sequence: CDR1 SGHTA, CDR2 FQGNSA. V was clipped by 0 bases and J by 5 bases; unmatched bases: 5. This CDR3 has 16 amino acids. CDR3 loop: CASSLARAGGDNEQFF. CDR3 DNA sequence: TGTGCCAGCAGCTTAGCGAGGGCGGGGGGGGACAATGAGCAGTTCTTC.

Of note for this clonotype: One end of the junction is discordant with germline, which a read error may explain. The J gene is TRBJ2-1, the V gene TRBV29-1; a possible D gene is TRBD2 (6 bases). CDR1 is SQVTM, CDR2 ANQGSEA, per germline. The CDR3 extends over 21 amino acids. CDR3 nucleotides: TGCAGCGTTAAAGACGCCCTCTTCACAAGGCGGGGTAGGGTTAGGTACGATGAGCAGTTCTTC. Protein: CSVKDALFTRRGRVRYDEQFF.

This clonotype appeared a few times. The chain is built from TRBV12-3 or TRBV12-4 and TRBJ2-5; perhaps TRBD2 as D (5 bases). This CDR3 has 14 residues. Trimming left V 5 bases short and J 5 bases short, with 15 bases between. The chain's CDR3 is CASSPPDGEETQYF. DNA for the CDR3: TGTGCCAGCAGTCCACCAGATGGGGAGGAGACCCAGTACTTC.

This clonotype has more than one count but fewer than ten. This chain uses TRBV21-1 with TRBJ1-2; TRBD1, the table's D call, lacks a check against the DNA. TRBV21-1 is assigned pseudogene status. This CDR3 is built from 16 residues. CDR3: CASSIDRAPTFYGYTF. The CDR3 coding sequence is TGTGCCAGCAGCATAGACAGGGCGCCGACCTTCTATGGCTACACCTTC.

The chain joins TRBV12-3 or TRBV12-4 to TRBJ2-3; D not resolved. V gave up 6 bases and J gave up 2 bases, with 6 bases separating them. The CDR3 is 12 amino acids. CDR3 sequence reads: CASRVVTDTQYF. For the CDR3, the DNA is TGTGCCAGCAGAGTGGTCACAGATACGCAGTATTTT.

The V call is TRBV10-3, the J call TRBJ2-7; 9 bases are shared with TRBD1. The CDR3 contains 13 residues. With 4 bases clipped from V and 3 bases from J, the junction kept 1 base outside the gene matches. Germline CDR1 and CDR2: ENHRY and SYGVKD. This CDR3 reads CAISGGQGYEQYF. The CDR3 coding sequence is TGTGCCATCAGTGGGGGACAGGGCTACGAGCAGTACTTC.

This clonotype turned up a few times. The rearrangement joins TRBV20-1 to TRBJ2-5, with D maybe TRBD2 (6 bases). Trimming pared 3 bases from V and 11 bases from J, leaving 22 bases between. Germline CDR1 is DFQATT and CDR2 is SNEGSKA (reference sequence). There are 14 residues in the CDR3. CDR3 nucleotide sequence: TGCAGTGCTAGCGGGACTGGTACGGCCTTTGGGCAGTACTTC. As protein: CSASGTGTAFGQYF.

This clonotype was seen only a few times. The chain carries TRBV11-2 and TRBJ2-5; D is uncertain. The germline gives CDR1 SGHAT, CDR2 FQNNGV. Trimming cost V 0 bases and J 1 base, with 9 bases left between them. The CDR3 totals 15 residues. The CDR3 loop is CASSLEWAPQETQYF. CDR3 sequence (DNA): TGTGCCAGCAGCTTAGAATGGGCCCCCCAAGAGACCCAGTACTTC.

The J gene is TRBJ2-1, the V gene TRBV12-3 or TRBV12-4; D uncertain. Trimming removed 7 bases from V and 13 bases from J, with 5 bases in between. The CDR3 contains 8 residues. The CDR3 spells CASTRQFF. CDR3 coding DNA: TGTGCCAGCACGAGACAGTTCTTC.

V is TRBV29-1 and J is TRBJ2-7, with 7 bases identical to TRBD1. V was clipped by 3 bases and J by 7 bases; unmatched bases: 15. The CDR3 contains 15 residues. In germline, CDR1 is SQVTM, CDR2 ANQGSEA. The CDR3 nucleotides are TGCAGCGTTGAGTATCGGGACAGTTATTACAATGAGCAGTACTTC. The encoded protein is CSVEYRDSYYNEQYF.

The chain links TRBV3-1 to TRBJ2-4; maybe TRBD2 (6 bases). The J call is doubtful: the DNA matches TRBJ2-7 better. The V gene's germline CDR1 is LGHDT and CDR2 YNNKEL (reference sequence). This CDR3 contains 13 residues. The CDR3 protein is CAVRRDSTCEQYF. As DNA, the CDR3 is TGTGCCGTACGCCGGGACTCGACTTGCGAGCAGTACTTC.

This rearrangement joins TRBV15 to TRBJ2-5; 9 bases are shared with TRBD2. From germline, CDR1 is LNHNV and CDR2 YYDKDF (reference sequence). V shed 4 bases, J shed 8 bases, and the junction held 8 bases outside the gene matches. The CDR3 sequence is 14 residues long. In nucleotides, the CDR3 is TGTGCCACCAGCAAGGGACTAGCCGCTGGAACCCAGTACTTC. This gives the protein CATSKGLAAGTQYF.